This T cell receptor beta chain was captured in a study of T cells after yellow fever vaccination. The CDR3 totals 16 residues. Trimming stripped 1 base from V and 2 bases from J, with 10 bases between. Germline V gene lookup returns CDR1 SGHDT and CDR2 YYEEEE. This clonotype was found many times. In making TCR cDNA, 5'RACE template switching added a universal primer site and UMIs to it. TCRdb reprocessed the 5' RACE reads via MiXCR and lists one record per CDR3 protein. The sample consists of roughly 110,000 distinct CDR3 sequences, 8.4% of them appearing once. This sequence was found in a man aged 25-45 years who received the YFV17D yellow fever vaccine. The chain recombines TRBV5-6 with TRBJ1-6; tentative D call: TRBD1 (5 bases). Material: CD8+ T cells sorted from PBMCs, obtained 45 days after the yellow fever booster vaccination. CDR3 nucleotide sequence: TGTGCCAGCAGCTTGTGGGGCGCACCCTATAATTCACCCCTCCACTTT. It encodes CASSLWGAPYNSPLHF.